What follows describes a single T cell receptor (beta chain). Enrolment of Seattle patients took place during active infection, and they were followed longitudinally. How the authors handled the data: Counts of nucleated cells, estimated from reference gene primer amplification, were obtained. The assay was immunoSEQ multiplex PCR, and TCRdb's table has in-frame clones only and misses some. V, J and clone size were drawn from that table, and D and trimming were deduced from the DNA. The sample holds some 200,000 clones, approximately 80% seen once. This entry comes from a study of blood T cell repertoires in COVID-19. Overall study context: COVID-19 samples from acute and convalescent phases originated in the United States, Italy and Spain. PBMCs, B-cell-depleted T cells, or T cells were the source of the cDNA or gDNA that made up the material.

Trimming cost V 3 bases and J 6 bases; bases outside gene matches: 16. There are 16 residues in the CDR3. From germline, CDR1 is DFQATT and CDR2 SNEGSKA (reference sequence). V usage is TRBV20-1 and J usage is TRBJ2-7; TRBD2 agrees at 8 bases. The origin of this receptor is an elderly woman with COVID-19, enrolled during active disease. Sample: peripheral blood. CDR3 nucleotides: TGCAGTGCTAGTGACCTCGCGGGGACTAGGACCTCCGAGCAGTACTTC. Its translation: CSASDLAGTRTSEQYF.